This T cell receptor beta chain appears in the sequencing data of a study of blood T cells in healthy people across ages. With each sample, at least 5 micrograms of total RNA were extracted. As for this clonotype: The antigen is not known.

Germline V CDR1 and CDR2: ENHRY, SYGVKD. This CDR3 has 15 residues. V dropped 3 bases and J dropped 8; count of bases not matched to a gene: 12. Through a sample-barcoded 5' primer and a J-beta primer mix, a second PCR was run for roughly 6 to 12 cycles. Each of the cDNA molecules was tagged by a template-switch adaptor with 12 random nucleotides. TCRdb fed the 5' RACE reads into MiXCR, producing one record per CDR3 protein. The data hold fewer than 2 million distinct CDR3 sequences, with about 39% observed a single time. Whole-study findings and limits: CMV status of donors was unknown, possibly confounding expanded clonotype changes. TCR beta diversity per million T cells fell roughly linearly with age.

The V and J genes are TRBV10-3 and TRBJ1-2, with 7 nucleotides matching TRBD1. The sample consisted of blood. The sequence came from a human donor in good health. This chain's CDR3 is CAISDSTGREGGYTF. As DNA, the CDR3 is TGTGCCATCAGTGATTCGACAGGGCGGGAGGGCGGCTACACCTTC.